This entry is about one TCR beta chain. Its antigen is not identified. These data are taken from a study of vaccination and CD4 T cells after COVID-19. Study background: The stimulating agents, overlapping spike peptides, came from SARS-CoV-2, HCoV-NL63, HCoV-OC43 and HCoV-229E.

The sample's treatment: roughly 11-day PBMC culture with coronavirus spike peptide pools or control peptides (ViraFEST assay). Each well received two million PBMCs, cultured with 10 IU/ml IL-2 and 10 ug/ml peptide pools. Germline V gives CDR1 DFQATT, CDR2 SNEGSKA (reference sequence). V dropped 6 bases and J dropped 2; count of bases not matched to a gene: 13. The CDR3 runs to 18 residues. The assay that was used to sequence DNA from cultured CD4+ T cells was the Oncomine TCR Beta short-read assay. In TCRdb, the PCR reads were re-called with MiXCR into one record per CDR3 protein. The sample lists about 12,000 distinct CDR3 sequences; 62% were seen once. Whole-study findings and limits: Investigators enrolled relatively few convalescent patients and included no early post-infection timepoints. Convalescent patients' vaccine-specific clones were spike mono-reactive in 304 of 307 cases.

The chain employs TRBV20-1 and TRBJ2-3; 14 nucleotides agree with TRBD2. This receptor was taken from a human donor who had recovered from COVID-19. Sequencing was performed on CD4+ T cells from blood, cultured in vitro. The CDR3 nucleotides read TGCAGTGCCTTCACAGGGGGACTAGCGGGAGCAAACACAGATACGCAGTATTTT. Residues: CSAFTGGLAGANTDTQYF.